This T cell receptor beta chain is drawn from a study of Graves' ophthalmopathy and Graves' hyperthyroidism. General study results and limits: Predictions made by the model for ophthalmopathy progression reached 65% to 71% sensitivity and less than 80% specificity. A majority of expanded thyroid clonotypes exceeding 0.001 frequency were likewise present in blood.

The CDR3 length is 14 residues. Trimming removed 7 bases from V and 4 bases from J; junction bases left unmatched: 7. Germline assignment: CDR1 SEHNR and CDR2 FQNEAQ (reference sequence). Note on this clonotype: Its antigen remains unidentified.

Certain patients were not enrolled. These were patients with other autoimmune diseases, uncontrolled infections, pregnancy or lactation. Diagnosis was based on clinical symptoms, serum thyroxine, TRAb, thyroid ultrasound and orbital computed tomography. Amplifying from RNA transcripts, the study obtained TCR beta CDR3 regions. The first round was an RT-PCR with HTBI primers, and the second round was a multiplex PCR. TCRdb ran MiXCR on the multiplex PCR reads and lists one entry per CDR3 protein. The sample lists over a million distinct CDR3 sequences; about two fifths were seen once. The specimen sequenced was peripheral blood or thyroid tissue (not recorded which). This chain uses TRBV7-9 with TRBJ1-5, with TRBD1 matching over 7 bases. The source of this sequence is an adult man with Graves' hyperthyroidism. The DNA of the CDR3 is TGTGCCAGCACCAAGGGGGCCCTTAATCAGCCCCAGCATTTT. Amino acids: CASTKGALNQPQHF.